This T cell receptor (beta chain) emerged from a study of cytomegalovirus exposure and HLA in healthy donors. 60 Vbeta and 13 Jbeta primers were used in PCR. Assay: immunoSEQ multiplex PCR; the TCRdb copy retains only in-frame clones and omits some. The sample contains approximately 100,000 clones, more than 75% of which appear only once. In this sample, this clone turned up once. V lost 4 bases and J lost 6, with 15 bases in between. This CDR3 contains 14 residues. CDR1 and CDR2 (germline): MNHNS, SASEGT. Sequenced sample: PBMCs. The V and J genes are TRBV6-1 and TRBJ1-1; the D is unclear. The sequence came from a woman between 50 and 59 years old in good health and CMV-seropositive. The CDR3 reads CASSGPPRSPEAFF. The DNA for the CDR3 is TGTGCCAGCAGTGGGCCCCCTAGGTCCCCTGAAGCTTTCTTT.